Shown below are 3 T cell receptor beta chains from a single sample sequenced in a study of tumor-infiltrating lymphocytes in localized non-small cell lung cancer. Only in-frame clones appear in the TCRdb table, and some are missing; sequencing was by immunoSEQ multiplex PCR. The sample carries about 2,300 clones, 45% to 55% recorded once. Sequences were obtained from uninvolved lung tissue not adjacent to the tumor. The receptor source for this set is a human donor with non-small cell lung cancer. Some clones in this sample may be carry-over from other donors' samples.

The chain recombines TRBV9 with TRBJ2-5; 7 positions agree with TRBD1. This CDR3 has 15 residues. Germline values: CDR1 SGDLS, CDR2 YYNGEE. Losses at the gene ends were 1 base for V and 4 bases for J; bases not matched to a gene: 7. The CDR3 nucleotides are TGTGCCAGCAGCGTACAGGGGGTCTCAGGAGAGACCCAGTACTTC. It is translated as CASSVQGVSGETQYF.

This chain links TRBV6-5 with TRBJ1-2, with 7 positions matching TRBD1. Trimming cost V 6 bases and J 7 bases; bases outside gene matches: 8. The CDR3 has 13 residues. Germline CDR1 and CDR2: MNHEY and SVGAGI. Here the CDR3 reads CASSWGTDLGYTF. The DNA for the CDR3 is TGTGCCAGCAGCTGGGGGACAGATCTTGGCTACACCTTC.

The gene calls are TRBV4-1 and TRBJ2-7; no clear D. The length of the CDR3 is 13 residues. V was pared by 4 bases and J by 0 bases, with 7 bases between. Per germline, CDR1 MGHRA and CDR2 YSYEKL. The CDR3 DNA reads TGCGCCAGCAGCCCGAGACGCTCCTACGAGCAGTACTTC. This encodes CASSPRRSYEQYF.